Here is one TCR beta chain with its context. Its matching antigen is unknown. Germline lookup yields CDR1 SGHAT and CDR2 FQNNGV. CDR3 size: 16 residues. The ends were cut back, 0 bases at V and 5 bases at J, with 16 bases in the middle. The record originates from a study of human T cells and chemical hapten exposure. Original analysis: Samples had a median of 95,638 TCRs, ranging roughly 20,000 to 750,000. One entry per CDR3 protein results from TCRdb running MiXCR on the RACE reads. TCRdb assigned the V and J calls; the authors' analysis was not used. The sample lists some 81,000 distinct CDR3 sequences, more than 9% occurring once. Points from the study as a whole: The donors suffered from alopecia, so their immune response may not match that of healthy people. No alteration of TCRs above 1 in 1000 frequency was seen with DPC sensitization. Controls formed significantly fewer large CDR3 similarity clusters than expanded TCRs did.

The time point here: patch test 2, 6 weeks after DPC sensitization. Stated treatment: therapeutic diphenylcyclopropenone sensitization with weekly scalp DPC. This specimen was whole blood, taken in connection with sensitization to the hapten diphenylcyclopropenone (DPC). The J gene is TRBJ2-5, the V gene TRBV11-2, with a weak D call TRBD2 (5 bases). The TCR originated in a man aged 18 to 29 with alopecia areata. Some clones in this sample may be carry-over from other donors' samples. The CDR3 loop reads CASSLESSSLRETQYF. The DNA for the CDR3 is TGTGCCAGCAGCTTAGAGTCCTCTAGCTTGCGGGAGACCCAGTACTTC.